This is a list of T cell receptor beta chains from one sample in a study of blood T cell repertoires in COVID-19. This table comes from immunoSEQ multiplex PCR, and its TCRdb copy is limited to in-frame clones, with some not included. The sample shows some 100,000 clones, roughly nine tenths of them seen only once. Material: peripheral blood. The receptors derive from a woman between 70 and 85 years old with acute or convalescent COVID-19. Both conserved end residues are part of each CDR3. The D gene is left open where the match is weak. Only part of the rows carry a size: once, few, many, or a class if the clone is expanded.

.,TRBD1,TRBV28,TRBJ1-2,CASSTLTGVGGYGYTF,TGTGCCAGCAGTACCCTGACAGGGGTCGGGGGCTATGGCTACACCTTC
.,.,TRBV30,TRBJ1-4,CAWGMGRVRKLFF,TGTGCCTGGGGTATGGGGCGCGTAAGGAAACTGTTTTTT
.,TRBD2,TRBV4-2,TRBJ2-2,CASSQAPSGGADTGELFF,TGTGCCAGCAGCCAAGCCCCGAGCGGGGGGGCGGACACCGGGGAGCTGTTTTTT
.,.,TRBV28,TRBJ1-3,CASRQLDTSGNTIYF,TGTGCCAGCAGACAACTGGACACCTCTGGAAACACCATATATTTT
.,TRBD2,TRBV4-2,TRBJ2-5,CASSQELAGFKETQYF,TGTGCCAGCAGCCAAGAACTAGCGGGGTTTAAAGAGACCCAGTACTTC
.,.,TRBV3-1/TRBV3-2,TRBJ1-5,CASSQMADQPQHF,TGTGCCAGCAGCCAAATGGCGGATCAGCCCCAGCATTTT
.,TRBD1,TRBV25-1,TRBJ2-7,CASSVRQGVSYEQYF,TGTGCCAGCAGTGTTCGACAGGGTGTCTCCTACGAGCAGTACTTC
.,TRBD2,TRBV10-3,TRBJ2-1,CAISESRRGGGNEQFF,TGTGCCATCAGTGAGTCGAGGCGCGGGGGGGGTAATGAGCAGTTCTTC
.,.,TRBV11-2,TRBJ2-1,CASSSHTRYNEQFF,TGTGCCAGCAGCTCCCATACCAGGTACAATGAGCAGTTCTTC
.,TRBD1,TRBV3-1/TRBV3-2,TRBJ1-2,CASSQDNREWDSYGYTF,TGTGCCAGCAGCCAAGATAACAGGGAATGGGACAGCTATGGCTACACCTTC
.,.,TRBV5-1,TRBJ1-1,CASSFNPAGVTEAFF,TGCGCCAGCAGCTTCAACCCCGCGGGCGTCACTGAAGCTTTCTTT
.,.,TRBV20-1,TRBJ1-3,CSASPPTGPGNTIYF,TGCAGTGCTAGTCCCCCCACAGGGCCAGGAAACACCATATATTTT
.,.,TRBV4-2,TRBJ2-1,CASSQDHRVGEQFF,TGTGCCAGCAGCCAAGATCACAGGGTAGGAGAGCAGTTCTTC
.,TRBD1,TRBV7-9,TRBJ1-1,CASSLTGTGGTEAFF,TGTGCCAGCAGCTTGACCGGGACAGGGGGCACTGAAGCTTTCTTT
.,.,TRBV27,TRBJ1-6,CASSQLQNSPLHF,TGTGCCAGCAGCCAATTACAGAATTCACCCCTCCACTTT
.,.,TRBV3-1/TRBV3-2,TRBJ2-2,CASSQSGYGELFF,TGTGCCAGCAGCCAGTCGGGATACGGGGAGCTGTTTTTT
.,.,TRBV10-3,TRBJ1-1,CAISDSGDFRTEAFF,TGTGCCATCAGTGATTCCGGGGATTTTCGCACTGAAGCTTTCTTT
.,TRBD1,TRBV5-4,TRBJ1-3,CASSLVGQGAISGNTIYF,TGTGCCAGCAGCTTGGTGGGACAGGGGGCGATATCTGGAAACACCATATATTTT
once,.,TRBV11-3,TRBJ2-3,CASSSTGRTDTQYF,TGTGCCAGCAGCTCGACAGGCCGCACAGATACGCAGTATTTT
.,TRBD1,TRBV5-6,TRBJ1-2,CASGQGSYGYTF,TGTGCCAGCGGACAGGGTTCCTATGGCTACACCTTC
.,TRBD1,TRBV4-1,TRBJ1-5,CASSQGTGVQPQHF,TGCGCCAGCAGCCAAGGGACAGGGGTTCAGCCCCAGCATTTT
.,.,TRBV20-1,TRBJ2-5,CSASSGQETQYF,TGCAGTGCTAGTAGCGGCCAAGAGACCCAGTACTTC
many,TRBD1,TRBV7-9,TRBJ1-4,CASSQGGQIQGEKLFF,TGTGCCAGCAGCCAAGGGGGACAGATCCAGGGGGAAAAACTGTTTTTT
.,.,TRBV9,TRBJ2-3,CASSVGGPGFSDTQYF,TGTGCCAGCAGCGTAGGTGGGCCAGGGTTTAGTGATACGCAGTATTTT
.,TRBD1,TRBV6-2/TRBV6-3,TRBJ2-1,CASTPIPGQGYNEQFF,TGTGCCAGCACCCCCATCCCGGGACAGGGGTACAATGAGCAGTTCTTC
.,.,TRBV19,TRBJ1-5,CASSIRSIREQGNQPQHF,TGTGCCAGTAGTATTCGAAGCATTAGGGAGCAGGGGAATCAGCCCCAGCATTTT
.,TRBD2,TRBV5-4,TRBJ2-6,CASSPGLAGAGANVLTF,TGTGCCAGCAGCCCGGGACTAGCGGGGGCTGGGGCCAACGTCCTGACTTTC
.,.,TRBV4-1,TRBJ1-4,CASSHRDRLSNEKLFF,TGCGCCAGCAGCCACAGAGACAGGCTATCTAATGAAAAACTGTTTTTT
.,TRBD2,TRBV25-1,TRBJ2-7,CASGKREGTYYEQYF,TGTGCCAGCGGTAAGCGGGAGGGTACCTACTACGAGCAGTACTTC
.,TRBD1,TRBV27,TRBJ2-2,CASRRSGTGGTGELFF,TGTGCCAGCAGGCGCTCCGGGACAGGGGGCACCGGGGAGCTGTTTTTT
.,.,TRBV7-8,TRBJ1-5,CASSFSRGGANNQPQHF,TGTGCCAGCAGCTTTAGTAGGGGGGGCGCGAACAATCAGCCCCAGCATTTT
.,TRBD1,TRBV28,TRBJ1-5,CASSLIQGNNQPQHF,TGTGCCAGCAGCCTGATACAGGGGAACAATCAGCCCCAGCATTTT
.,.,TRBV28,TRBJ1-2,CASTGGGRFGYTF,TGTGCCAGCACCGGCGGGGGGCGCTTCGGCTACACCTTC
.,TRBD2,TRBV7-2,TRBJ2-2,CASSLAGVGLAGGELFF,TGTGCCAGCAGCCTGGCCGGGGTGGGACTAGCGGGAGGAGAGCTGTTTTTT
.,.,TRBV28,TRBJ1-1,CASSVEGLNTEAFF,TGTGCCAGCAGTGTGGAGGGACTAAACACTGAAGCTTTCTTT
.,.,TRBV5-5,TRBJ1-6,CASSPTDSPLHF,TGTGCCAGCAGCCCCACCGACAGTCCCCTCCACTTT
.,TRBD1,TRBV27,TRBJ1-2,CASAGQENLHNYGYTF,TGTGCCAGTGCCGGACAGGAAAACCTACATAACTATGGCTACACCTTC
once,TRBD1,TRBV5-1,TRBJ1-6,CASSLGTGGKSSPLHF,TGCGCCAGCAGCTTGGGGACAGGGGGCAAGAGTTCACCCCTCCACTTT
once,.,TRBV20-1,TRBJ2-7,CSARLEYEQYF,TGCAGTGCTAGACTGGAGTACGAGCAGTACTTC
.,TRBD1,TRBV11-2,TRBJ1-4,CASSTRDRVNEKLFF,TGTGCCAGCAGCACCCGGGACAGAGTCAATGAAAAACTGTTTTTT
.,.,TRBV30,TRBJ1-2,CAWWGGAGPYGYTF,TGTGCCTGGTGGGGGGGGGCCGGCCCCTATGGCTACACCTTC
.,TRBD2,TRBV10-1,TRBJ2-2,CASSEPGGGLFF,TGCGCCAGCAGTGAACCGGGCGGGGGGCTGTTTTTT
.,.,TRBV19,TRBJ2-2,CASSIPVNTGELFF,TGTGCCAGTAGTATCCCCGTGAACACCGGGGAGCTGTTTTTT
.,.,TRBV7-2,TRBJ1-2,CASSLESGAPDRNGYTF,TGTGCCAGCAGCTTAGAGTCAGGGGCGCCTGACCGTAATGGCTACACCTTC
once,.,TRBV28,TRBJ1-2,CASTLQGFYGYTF,TGTGCCAGCACTCTTCAGGGTTTTTATGGCTACACCTTC
.,.,TRBV6-5,TRBJ1-3,CASSQTGVSGNTIYF,TGTGCCAGCAGTCAGACAGGTGTCTCTGGAAACACCATATATTTT
.,.,TRBV28,TRBJ2-3,CASSLGQIPGINTQYF,TGTGCCAGCAGTTTAGGACAGATACCCGGAATCAATACGCAGTATTTT
.,.,TRBV2,TRBJ1-5,CASSGESGSNQPQHF,TGTGCCAGCAGTGGGGAAAGCGGCTCCAATCAGCCCCAGCATTTT
once,.,TRBV10-1,TRBJ2-2,CASSDTTHANTGELFF,TGCGCCAGCAGTGACACCACTCACGCGAACACCGGGGAGCTGTTTTTT
.,.,TRBV2,TRBJ1-5,CASTPSSNQPQHF,TGTGCCAGCACCCCGTCTAGCAATCAGCCCCAGCATTTT
.,TRBD2,TRBV29-1,TRBJ2-3,CSGLTSAYSTDTQYF,TGCAGCGGCCTAACTAGCGCATACAGCACAGATACGCAGTATTTT
few,.,TRBV5-1,TRBJ1-1,CASSLDFRGMNTEAFF,TGCGCCAGCAGCTTGGATTTTCGGGGAATGAACACTGAAGCTTTCTTT
.,.,TRBV6-6,TRBJ2-3,CASSYSNPADGGTQYF,TGTGCCAGCAGTTACTCGAACCCGGCGGACGGGGGTACGCAGTATTTT
.,.,TRBV2,TRBJ2-7,CASRDSLHEQYF,TGTGCCAGCAGGGACAGTCTCCACGAGCAGTACTTC
.,TRBD1,TRBV5-4,TRBJ1-4,CASSPRTGVNEKLFF,TGTGCCAGCAGCCCCCGGACAGGGGTCAATGAAAAACTGTTTTTT